This TCR beta chain was captured in a study of blood T cells in healthy people across ages. Overall study findings and caveats: For the donors, CMV status was unknown and possibly confounded expanded clonotype changes. From one million sequenced T cells, diversity estimates were lower bounds.

This clonotype was seen a handful of times. Its antigen remains unknown. Between the trimmed V and J ends, which lost 0 bases and 4 bases, there was a span of 12 bases. Germline V lookup: CDR1 SGHDN, CDR2 FVKESK. This CDR3 is built from 15 residues. Then a second PCR, running about 6 to 12 cycles, was carried out with a sample-barcoded 5' primer and a J-beta primer mix. Through a template-switch adaptor with 12 random nucleotides, each cDNA molecule received a tag. TCRdb re-derived calls from the 5' RACE reads in MiXCR, one entry per CDR3 protein. Of nearly 800,000 distinct CDR3 sequences listed, 56% were seen once; the top ten hold roughly 25%. Healthy Caucasians from Russia aged roughly 6 to 100 served as donors.

This sequence joins TRBV14 and TRBJ1-1, with a possible D match to TRBD1 (6 bases). Sequences were obtained from blood. This TCR was recovered from a man aged 35-49 years in good health. CDR3 DNA sequence: TGTGCCAGCAGCCAAGATGGGGGGCCCAGCACTGAAGCTTTCTTT. Translated, it gives CASSQDGGPSTEAFF.